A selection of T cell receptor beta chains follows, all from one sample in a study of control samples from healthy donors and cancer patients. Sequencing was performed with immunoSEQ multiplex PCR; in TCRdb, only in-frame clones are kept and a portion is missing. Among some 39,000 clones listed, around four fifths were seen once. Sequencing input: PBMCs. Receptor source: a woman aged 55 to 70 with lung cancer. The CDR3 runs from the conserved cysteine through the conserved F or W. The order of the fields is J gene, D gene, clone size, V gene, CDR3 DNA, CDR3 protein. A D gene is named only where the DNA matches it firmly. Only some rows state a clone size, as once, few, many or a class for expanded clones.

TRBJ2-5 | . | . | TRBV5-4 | TGTGCCAGCAGCGGCCGGCGGGAAGAGACCCAGTACTTC | CASSGRREETQYF
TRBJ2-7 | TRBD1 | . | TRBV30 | TGTGCCTGGAGTAAGGGGGCGCTACCCGAGCAGTACTTC | CAWSKGALPEQYF
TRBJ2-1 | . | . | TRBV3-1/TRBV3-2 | TGTGCCAGCAGCCAAGATGGGGGACTGTCCAATGAGCAGTTCTTC | CASSQDGGLSNEQFF
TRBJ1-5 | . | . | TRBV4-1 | TGCGCCAGCAGCCAAGGACAAGGGACCGACTCATCCCAGCATTTT | CASSQGQGTDSSQHF
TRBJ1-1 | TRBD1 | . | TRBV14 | TGTGCCAGCAGCCGGACAGGGGGCATGAACACTGAAGCTTTCTTT | CASSRTGGMNTEAFF
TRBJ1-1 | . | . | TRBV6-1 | TGTGCCAGCAGTGAATTGGTGGGGGATTCTGAAGCTTTCTTT | CASSELVGDSEAFF
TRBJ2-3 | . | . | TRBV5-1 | TGCGCCAGCAGCTCGGGGACTGCTAGCACAGATACGCAGTATTTT | CASSSGTASTDTQYF
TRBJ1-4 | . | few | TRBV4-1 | TGCGCCAGCAGCCGCGTAGGGGGGATCAGTAATGAAAAACTGTTTTTT | CASSRVGGISNEKLFF
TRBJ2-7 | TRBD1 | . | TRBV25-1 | TGTGCCAGCAGTGAATACCGGACAGGAGCCTACGAGCAGTACTTC | CASSEYRTGAYEQYF
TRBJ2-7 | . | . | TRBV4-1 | TGCGCCAGCAGCCAAAGCCTCGCCGACAGCGGCGAGCAGTACTTC | CASSQSLADSGEQYF
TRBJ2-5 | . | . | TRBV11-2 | TGTGCCAGCAGCTCCACTCCGGTTTTGGAGACCCAGTACTTC | CASSSTPVLETQYF
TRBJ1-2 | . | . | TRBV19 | TGTGCCAGCCAGGGGAATGTGGGGGGTCTGAGCTACACCTTC | CASQGNVGGLSYTF
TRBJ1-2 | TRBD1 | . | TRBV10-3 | TGTGCCATCAGTGAGTCGGACAGGGGGAACTATGGCTACACCTTC | CAISESDRGNYGYTF
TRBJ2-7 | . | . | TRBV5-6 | TGTGCCAGCAGCTTGTTCGTTTGGATTCAGCGAAAGGGTGTCTACGAGCAGTACTTC | CASSLFVWIQRKGVYEQYF
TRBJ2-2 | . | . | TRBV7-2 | TGTGCCAGCAGCTCCGCACAGGGCACCGGGGAGCTGTTTTTT | CASSSAQGTGELFF
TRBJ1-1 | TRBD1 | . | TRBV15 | TGTGCCACCAGCAGAAACAGGGGGCGGACTGAAGCTTTCTTT | CATSRNRGRTEAFF
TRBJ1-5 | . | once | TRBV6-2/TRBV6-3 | TGTGCCAGCAGTTCTCCCCGGGTAACTCAGCCCCAGCATTTT | CASSSPRVTQPQHF
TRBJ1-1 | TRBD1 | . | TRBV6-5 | TGTGCCAGCAGGCTGACAGGGGGCATGAACACTGAAGCTTTCTTT | CASRLTGGMNTEAFF
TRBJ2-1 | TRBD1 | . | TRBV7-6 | TGTGCCAGCAGCTTAGAGACAGGGGACGCCTACAATGAGCAGTTCTTC | CASSLETGDAYNEQFF
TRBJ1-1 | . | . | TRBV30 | TGTGCCTGGACAGGCTCTGGGACTGAAGCTTTCTTT | CAWTGSGTEAFF
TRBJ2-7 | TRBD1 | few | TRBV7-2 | TGTGCCAGCAGCCTACAGGGGGGCCTCTCCTACGAGCAGTACTTC | CASSLQGGLSYEQYF
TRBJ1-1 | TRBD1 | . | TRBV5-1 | TGCGCCAGCAGCTTGGAGGGGGCAGCTAACACTGAAGCTTTCTTT | CASSLEGAANTEAFF
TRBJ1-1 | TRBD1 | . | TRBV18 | TGTGCCAGCTCACCACCCGTACAGGGGAAGACTGAAGCTTTCTTT | CASSPPVQGKTEAFF
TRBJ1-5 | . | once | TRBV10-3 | TGTGCCATCAGCCCGGGACACGAATATCAGCCCCAGCATTTT | CAISPGHEYQPQHF
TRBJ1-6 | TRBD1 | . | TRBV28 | TGTGCCAGCAGTGACCAGGGGGCCTGGTCACCCCTCCACTTT | CASSDQGAWSPLHF
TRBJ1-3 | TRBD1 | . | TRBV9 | TGTGCCAGCAGCGTCGGGGGGGACAGCCGAAACACCATATATTTT | CASSVGGDSRNTIYF
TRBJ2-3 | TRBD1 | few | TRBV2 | TGTGCCAGCAGTGAATTTTCTCAGGGACAGGATACGCAGTATTTT | CASSEFSQGQDTQYF
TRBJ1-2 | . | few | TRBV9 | TGTGCCAGCAGCGTAGACAGCAACGGTAACTATGGCTACACCTTC | CASSVDSNGNYGYTF
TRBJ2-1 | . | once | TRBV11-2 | TGTGCCAGCAGCTTAGCTACCTACAATGAGCAGTTCTTC | CASSLATYNEQFF
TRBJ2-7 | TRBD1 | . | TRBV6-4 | TGTGCCAGCAGTTTTCTGACAGGGAGCGAGCAGTACTTC | CASSFLTGSEQYF
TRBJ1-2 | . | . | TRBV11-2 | TGTGCCAGCAGCTCCCCCCGGATTCACTATGGACGCTACACCTTC | CASSSPRIHYGRYTF
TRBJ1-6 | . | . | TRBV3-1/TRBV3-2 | TGTGCCAGCAGCCAAGGGACGGGATCTGGTCATTCACCCCTCCACTTT | CASSQGTGSGHSPLHF
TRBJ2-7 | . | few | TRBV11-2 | TGTGCCAGCAGCTTAGGTCCGGCGACTTACGAGCAGTACTTC | CASSLGPATYEQYF
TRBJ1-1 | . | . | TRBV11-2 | TGTGCCAGCAGCTTTCAAGGCGAGACTGAAGCTTTCTTT | CASSFQGETEAFF
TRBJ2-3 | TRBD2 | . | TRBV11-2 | TGTGCCAGCAGCTTAAACGGGAGGGCCTTTAGCACAGATACGCAGTATTTT | CASSLNGRAFSTDTQYF
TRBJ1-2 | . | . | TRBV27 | TGTGCCAGCAGTTTTTCAACCCTATTGGGGAGCTACACCTTC | CASSFSTLLGSYTF
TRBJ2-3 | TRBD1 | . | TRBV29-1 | TGCAGCGTTGCGGGACAGGGGGGGGATACGCAGTATTTT | CSVAGQGGDTQYF